The entry below describes one T cell receptor beta chain. Its antigen specificity is not known. No much larger clonotype is one base removed from it; base qualities were not supplied. The data derive from a study of T cells in Graves' hyperthyroidism and ophthalmopathy (dated by TCRdb to between 2018 and 2020). Regarding the study in general: TCR V-J signatures able to tell the groups apart were searched for in a discovery cohort of approximately 95 patients, of whom more than 40 had Graves' ophthalmopathy and roughly 59 had stable Graves' hyperthyroidism. Prospective prediction of ophthalmopathy was tested in an independent validation cohort consisting of 18 to 20 hyperthyroidism patients and some 17 patients who later progressed to ophthalmopathy. The 75 to 100 discovery patients were divided at random into training and test sets in a 7:3 ratio. In about 6 Graves' hyperthyroidism patients, the study also compared T-cell repertoires from thyroid tissue with T-cell repertoires from blood. After sampling, hyperthyroidism patients received methimazole starting at 30 mg daily, and ophthalmopathy patients received high-dose intravenous methylprednisolone. TCR Vbeta CDR3 sequencing of roughly 140 peripheral blood samples (under 45 ophthalmopathy, 75 to 85 hyperthyroidism and some 17 progressor patients) is reported in the paper. Paper-wide results and their limitations: Most expanded thyroid clonotypes (frequency above 0.001) were also detected in blood, a finding suggesting that blood repertoires may reflect thyroid immune responses. In validation, the model predicted progression to ophthalmopathy a median of approximately 6.3 months before onset, with roughly 68% sensitivity and roughly 79% specificity. Sample size was not statistically predetermined, and investigators were not blinded to group allocation. A 13 V-J signature model separated ophthalmopathy from stable hyperthyroidism, with 87.88% sensitivity and around 84% specificity in cross-validation and 80%/75% in testing.

CDR1 and CDR2 are read off the germline V gene as SNHLY and FYNNEI. The CDR3 holds 13 amino acids from the cysteine to the phenylalanine. Of all the DNA, just the CDR3 is kept, 39 bases in frame from base 1. The V end loses 2 bases and the J end loses 2 bases, and a stretch of 6 bases separates them. Graves' hyperthyroidism was defined as stable when no progression to ophthalmopathy occurred over 18 months of follow-up. Hyperthyroidism patients were newly diagnosed, with disease duration under 2 months, and aged 18 to 65 years. The study excluded patients with uncontrolled infections, other autoimmune diseases, pregnancy or lactation. Diagnoses were established on the basis of clinical symptoms, serum thyroxine and TRAb, thyroid ultrasound, and orbital computed tomography. Total RNA was extracted with Trizol reagent, and quality was checked on an Agilent 2100 Bioanalyzer. The TCR beta CDR3 regions were amplified from RNA transcripts. The TCR CDR3 was subjected to a first round of RT-PCR using the HTBI primer set and the Qiagen OneStep RT-PCR kit. Libraries were constructed in a second round of multiplex PCR, after which size selection and purification were carried out. Paired-end sequencing of the libraries was performed with 100 bp reads on an Illumina HiSeq2000. In the source study's methods: SOAPnuke was used to process the raw data, throwing out any read that contained adapters or uncalled bases, had a mean Phred below 15, or lacked an exact constant-primer or identifier match. High-quality paired reads were merged with COPE v1.2.5, and unique nucleotide sequences were defined as clonotypes. MiTCR v1.1 was used to align the clonotypes against IMGT TRBV, TRBD and TRBJ reference segments. The analysis included only V-J combinations with a frequency above 0.0001, which together covered 99% to 99.2% of the repertoires. The TCS score was defined as F50 (clonal expansion) divided by E x V (chaos), with BLOSUM62-based TCRdist calculated between CDR3 peptides within each V-J. Welch's t-statistics and random forest reduced approximately 520 V-J features to roughly 13, which were used in a naive Bayes classifier (R e1071). The public reads were reanalyzed by TCRdb: fastp trimming at Q25, MiXCR alignment, in-frame beta chains only. Rows with one shared CDR3 protein collapse into an entry with the most common genes and DNA. The V and J calls and clone size come from TCRdb's table, not from the authors' own analysis. A total of hundreds of thousands of distinct CDR3 sequences appear in this sample, about 45% of them only once. The ten largest clonotypes hold about 7.9% of the sample.

This TCR came from a woman aged 18-29 years with Graves' hyperthyroidism. Donor details come from another sample of the same person, matched by shared clones. This receptor chain uses TRBV2 and TRBJ2-5, with the D gene not confidently named. Source material: peripheral blood or thyroid tissue (not recorded which). The sequence in DNA is TGTGCCAGCAGTGAATACCGGCAAGAGACCCAGTACTTC. This sequence encodes CASSEYRQETQYF.